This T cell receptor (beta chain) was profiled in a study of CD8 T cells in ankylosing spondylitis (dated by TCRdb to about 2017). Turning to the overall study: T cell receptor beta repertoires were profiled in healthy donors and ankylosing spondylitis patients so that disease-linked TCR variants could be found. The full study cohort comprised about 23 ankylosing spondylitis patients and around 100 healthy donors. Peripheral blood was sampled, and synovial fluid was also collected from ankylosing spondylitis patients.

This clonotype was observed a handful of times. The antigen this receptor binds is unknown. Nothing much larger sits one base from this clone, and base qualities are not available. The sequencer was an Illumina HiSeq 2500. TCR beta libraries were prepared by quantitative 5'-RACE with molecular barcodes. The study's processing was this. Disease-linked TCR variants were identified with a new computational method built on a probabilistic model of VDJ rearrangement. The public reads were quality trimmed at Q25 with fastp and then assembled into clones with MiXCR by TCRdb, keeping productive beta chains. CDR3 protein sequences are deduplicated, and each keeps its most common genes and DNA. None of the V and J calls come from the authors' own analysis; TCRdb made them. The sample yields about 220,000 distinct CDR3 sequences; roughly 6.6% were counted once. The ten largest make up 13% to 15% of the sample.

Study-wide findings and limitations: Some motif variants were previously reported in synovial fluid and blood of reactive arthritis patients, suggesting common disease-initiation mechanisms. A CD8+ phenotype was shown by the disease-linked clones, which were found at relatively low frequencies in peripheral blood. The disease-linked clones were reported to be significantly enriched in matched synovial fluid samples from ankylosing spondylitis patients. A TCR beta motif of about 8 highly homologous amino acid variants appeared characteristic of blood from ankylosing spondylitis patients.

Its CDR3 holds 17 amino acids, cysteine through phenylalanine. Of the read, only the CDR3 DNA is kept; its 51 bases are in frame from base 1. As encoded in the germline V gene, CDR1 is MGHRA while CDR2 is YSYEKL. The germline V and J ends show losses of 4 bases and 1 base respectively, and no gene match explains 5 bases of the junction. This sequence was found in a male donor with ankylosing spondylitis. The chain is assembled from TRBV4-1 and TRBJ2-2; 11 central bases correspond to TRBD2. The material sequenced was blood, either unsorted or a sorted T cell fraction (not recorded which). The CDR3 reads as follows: CASSPKGTSGNTGELFF. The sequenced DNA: TGCGCCAGCAGCCCTAAAGGGACTAGCGGGAACACCGGGGAGCTGTTTTTT.